This T cell receptor beta chain was found in a study of T cell changes during pregnancy in multiple sclerosis. Some clones are missing from TCRdb's copy, which holds only in-frame ones; the method was immunoSEQ multiplex PCR. Of approximately 90,000 clones listed, 91% were seen once; the top ten hold approximately 0.9%. The input for sequencing was peripheral blood, taken before pregnancy. The receptor's source is a female donor with multiple sclerosis, enrolled in a pregnancy study.

The CDR3 bases are TGTGCTAGTGGCCTAGGACAGGGCTTGATCGAGCAGTACTTC. This encodes CASGLGQGLIEQYF. The V call is TRBV12-5, the J call TRBJ2-7; TRBD1 matches 8 bases. Trimming at V came to 6 bases and at J to 6 bases, leaving 10 bases not matched to a gene. CDR1 is LGHNT and CDR2 is FRNRAP in the germline V gene. This CDR3 is 14 amino acids long. The complete variable domain, with remaining parts taken from reference TRBV12-5 and TRBJ2-7, reads DARVTQTPRHKVTEMGQEVTMRCQPILGHNTVFWYRQTMMQGLELLAYFRNRAPLDDSGMPKDRFSAEMPDATLATLKIQPSEPRDSAVYFCASGLGQGLIEQYFGPGTRLTVT.